One and the same sample provided the 28 T cell receptor beta chains below, sequenced in a study of cytomegalovirus exposure and HLA in healthy donors. PCR involved 60 Vbeta and 13 Jbeta primers. This table comes from immunoSEQ multiplex PCR, and its TCRdb copy is limited to in-frame clones, with some not included. The data contain 180,000 or so clones, roughly 77% of them singletons. Sample: PBMCs. The receptors here all came from a woman in her thirties or forties in good health and CMV-seropositive.

V gene TRBV19 combines with J gene TRBJ1-1, with D possibly matching TRBD1 (6 bases). The CDR3 sequence is 14 residues long. Germline loops: CDR1 LNHDA, CDR2 SQIVND (reference sequence). Trimming cost V 8 bases and J 5 bases, with 18 bases left between them. The CDR3: CASREVQGRTEAFF. DNA for the CDR3: TGTGCCAGTCGAGAGGTACAGGGTAGGACTGAAGCTTTCTTT.

The chain combines TRBV7-8 with TRBJ2-7; 8 positions match TRBD1. The CDR3 sequence is 15 residues long. Germline CDR1 SGHVS, CDR2 FQNEAQ. The ends lost 5 bases at V and 5 bases at J; junction bases unmatched: 11. The CDR3 protein is CASSLSYRTGNEQYF. The DNA for the CDR3 is TGTGCCAGCAGCCTCTCCTATAGGACAGGGAACGAGCAGTACTTC.

As concerns this clone: One end of the junction is discordant with germline, which a read error may explain. The same CDR3 is also encoded by other DNA sequences in this sample. This chain connects TRBV6-1 to TRBJ1-1; D gene unclear. The CDR3 sequence is 15 residues long. The V gene's germline CDR1 is MNHNS and CDR2 SASEGT. This chain's CDR3 is CASTLPDLMNTEAFF. CDR3 DNA: TGTGCCAGCACCCTCCCGGACTTGATGAACACTGAAGCTTTCTTC.

This chain joins TRBV30 and TRBJ2-1, with TRBD2 identical over 7 bases. This CDR3 spans 14 amino acids. The germline V gene has CDR1 GTSNPN and CDR2 SVGIG (reference sequence). Trimming took 1 base from V and 9 from J; bases not matched to a gene: 9. This CDR3 is CAWSGEVSGGEQFF. The CDR3 DNA sequence: TGTGCCTGGAGTGGGGAGGTTTCGGGGGGTGAGCAGTTCTTC.

V usage is TRBV7-3 and J usage is TRBJ1-2; D remains unclear. Germline V CDR1 and CDR2: SGHTA, FQGTGA. V was cut by 0 bases and J by 8 bases, with 13 bases left in between. The CDR3 has 14 amino acids. Written as DNA, the CDR3 is TGTGCCAGCAGCTTAACCAACGCCGGTTACGGCTACACCTTC. Protein: CASSLTNAGYGYTF.

The gene calls are TRBV4-1 and TRBJ1-4, with TRBD1 as a possible D gene (6 bases). Germline CDR1 reads MGHRA; CDR2 reads YSYEKL. The CDR3 covers 16 residues. The germline V and J ends were trimmed by 1 base and 4 bases, with 13 bases remaining between them. This chain's CDR3 is CASSQVVTGGNEKLFF. The DNA for the CDR3 is TGCGCCAGCAGCCAAGTAGTGACAGGCGGTAATGAAAAACTGTTTTTT.

J is TRBJ2-1 and V is TRBV28, with a weak D call TRBD1 (5 bases). The germline V gene encodes CDR1 MDHEN and CDR2 SYDVKM. Between the trimmed V and J ends, which lost 2 bases and 10 bases, there was a span of 15 bases. The CDR3 spans 14 residues. In nucleotides, the CDR3 is TGTGCCAGCAGTTTAGTGTCAGGGCAGGTAGAGCAGTTCTTC. Its translation is CASSLVSGQVEQFF.

The chain combines TRBV5-1 with TRBJ2-1, with D maybe TRBD2 (7 bases). Germline values: CDR1 SGHRS, CDR2 YFSETQ. Trimming shortened V by 4 bases and J by 1 base, and 21 bases separated the two germline ends. The CDR3 consists of 18 residues. The CDR3 sequence is CASSMGGGREWSYNEQFF. CDR3 DNA: TGCGCCAGCAGCATGGGGGGCGGGCGGGAGTGGTCCTACAATGAGCAGTTCTTC.

The chain links TRBV9 to TRBJ2-5, with D perhaps matching TRBD2 (6 bases). The CDR3 extends over 15 amino acids. Germline V CDR1 and CDR2: SGDLS, YYNGEE. V lost 3 bases and J lost 11, with 23 bases in between. CDR3: CASSAPRDSGWEQYF. The CDR3, as DNA: TGTGCCAGCAGCGCGCCCCGGGACTCGGGCTGGGAGCAGTACTTC.

The chain couples TRBV25-1 to TRBJ1-6, with 7 bases identical to TRBD1. CDR3 length: 16 amino acids. J was trimmed by 2 bases and V by 3 bases; bases with no gene match: 4. The germline V gene encodes CDR1 MGHDK and CDR2 SYGVNS. CDR3 sequence reads: CASSEEGTAYNSPLHF. The CDR3 DNA is TGTGCCAGCAGTGAGGAGGGGACAGCCTATAATTCACCCCTCCACTTT.

This rearrangement joins TRBV7-2 to TRBJ2-1; D not resolved. The V gene lost 1 base and the J gene lost 3 bases, with 7 bases spanning the gap. CDR1 and CDR2 from the germline V gene are SGHTA and FQGNSA. The CDR3 covers 14 residues. In nucleotides, the CDR3 is TGTGCCAGCAGCTTAGATAACAGCTACAATGAGCAGTTCTTC. It yields the protein CASSLDNSYNEQFF.

The chain combines TRBV5-1 with TRBJ2-1; 9 nucleotides match TRBD2. V lost 0 bases and J lost 2; bases outside the gene matches: 0. The CDR3 length is 15 residues. CDR1 is SGHRS and CDR2 is YFSETQ in the germline V gene. The CDR3 nucleotides read TGCGCCAGCAGCTTGGCTAGCGGGGCCTACAATGAGCAGTTCTTC. Translation gives CASSLASGAYNEQFF.

The gene calls are TRBV27 and TRBJ2-1, with TRBD2 matching over 13 bases. The CDR3 runs to 18 residues. With V trimmed by 1 base and J by 6 bases, 9 bases remained unmatched. Germline V gene data show CDR1 as MNHEY and CDR2 as SMNVEV (reference sequence). CDR3 sequence: CASSLLARLAGGGNEQFF. The DNA of the CDR3 is TGTGCCAGCAGTTTATTGGCACGACTAGCGGGAGGTGGCAATGAGCAGTTCTTC.

The genes are TRBV27 and TRBJ2-1; D possibly corresponds to TRBD1 (6 bases). Trimming pared 3 bases from V and 6 bases from J, leaving 18 bases between. CDR1 MNHEY and CDR2 SMNVEV come from the germline V gene (reference sequence). The CDR3 loop spans 16 amino acids. DNA of the CDR3: TGTGCCAGCAGTTTGGGGCAGGGGTGGACTGTCAATGAGCAGTTCTTC. Translated, it gives CASSLGQGWTVNEQFF.

Regarding this clone: One junction end disagrees with the germline gene, perhaps due to a read error. The chain couples TRBV28 to TRBJ1-2; D is possibly TRBD1 (5 bases). Looked up from germline, CDR1 is MDHEN and CDR2 is SYDVKM. This CDR3 is built from 14 residues. CDR3 nucleotide sequence: TGTGCCAGCAGTCCACAGGAGTTCAACTATGGCTACACTTTC. Amino acids: CASSPQEFNYGYTF.

A word on this clone: Distinct nucleotide sequences in the sample also encode this CDR3. The V and J genes are TRBV11-3 and TRBJ2-3; TRBD2 might be the D (5 bases). V lost 1 base and J 2 bases, leaving 7 bases between the germline ends. Germline-derived CDR1 and CDR2 are SGHNT and YENEEA. The CDR3 has 14 amino acids. The CDR3 spells CASSLGAVTDTQYF. CDR3 nucleotides: TGTGCCAGCAGCTTAGGAGCGGTCACAGATACGCAGTATTTT. Drawing the rest from reference TRBV11-3 and TRBJ2-3, the complete variable domain is EAGVVQSPRYKIIEKKQPVAFWCNPISGHNTLYWYLQNLGQGPELLIRYENEEAVDDSQLPKDRFSAERLKGVDSTLKIQPAELGDSAVYLCASSLGAVTDTQYFGPGTRLTVL.

This sequence joins TRBV19 and TRBJ2-1; D may be TRBD2 (5 bases). CDR1 LNHDA and CDR2 SQIVND come from the germline V gene (reference sequence). The CDR3 is 14 amino acids. The V and J ends lost 7 bases and 4 bases respectively, with 14 bases between them. CDR3 region: CASKLKRTYNEQFF. The CDR3 bases are TGTGCCAGTAAACTGAAACGGACTTACAATGAGCAGTTCTTC.

This clone was counted only a few times. The gene calls are TRBV18 and TRBJ1-1; the D is unclear. Germline V gene lookup returns CDR1 KGHSH and CDR2 LQKENI. V was trimmed by 5 bases and J by 4 bases, leaving 14 bases between them. This CDR3 contains 14 residues. The CDR3 region is CASSSVAGITEAFF. As DNA, the CDR3 is TGTGCCAGCTCATCCGTGGCAGGAATCACTGAAGCTTTCTTT.

This clone was seen more than once but under ten times. The chain couples TRBV5-4 to TRBJ2-1; weak D call: TRBD1 (7 bases). The CDR3 contains 13 residues. V lost 5 bases to trimming and J lost 3 bases, with 9 bases between them. Germline-derived CDR1 and CDR2 are SGHNT and YYREEE (reference sequence). The CDR3 nucleotides read TGTGCCAGCAGGCGGGACAGCTACAATGAGCAGTTCTTC. Amino acid sequence: CASRRDSYNEQFF.

This rearrangement joins TRBV6-1 to TRBJ2-1, with 13 bases lining up with TRBD2. With 2 bases clipped from V and 3 bases from J, the junction kept 13 bases outside the gene matches. There are 20 residues in the CDR3. Germline lookup yields CDR1 MNHNS and CDR2 SASEGT. The CDR3 DNA reads TGTGCCAGCAGTGAATCTAGGGCCGGACTAGCGGGAGTAGGCTACAATGAGCAGTTCTTC. It translates to CASSESRAGLAGVGYNEQFF.

CDR3 protein: CASSLRTADSPLHF. The CDR3 coding sequence is TGTGCCAGCAGCTTACGGACAGCGGATTCACCCCTCCACTTT. The chain joins TRBV13 to TRBJ1-6; possible D gene TRBD1, 6 bases. Germline V gives CDR1 PRHDT, CDR2 FYEKMQ (reference sequence). This CDR3 is built from 14 residues. The V end lost 2 bases, the J end lost 8 bases, and 10 bases lay between the germline ends.

The chain uses TRBV5-1 and TRBJ2-2; 8 bases agree with TRBD1. Trimming took 2 bases from V and 0 from J; bases not matched to a gene: 6. Germline V lookup: CDR1 SGHRS, CDR2 YFSETQ. This CDR3 is 17 amino acids long. The CDR3 spells CASSFAGQGANTGELFF. CDR3 DNA: TGCGCCAGCAGCTTCGCCGGACAGGGCGCGAACACCGGGGAGCTGTTTTTT.

The V gene is TRBV28, the J gene TRBJ1-2; D might be TRBD1 (6 bases). V lost 3 bases to trimming and J lost 4 bases, with 15 bases between them. Germline CDR1 reads MDHEN; CDR2 reads SYDVKM. The CDR3 has 15 residues. CDR3 sequence: CASSFPRTGSYGYTF. Written as DNA, the CDR3 is TGTGCCAGCAGTTTCCCCCGTACAGGGAGCTATGGCTACACCTTC.

The genes are TRBV7-2 and TRBJ1-2; 11 bases are a match to TRBD1. V was pared by 5 bases and J by 4 bases, with 3 bases of the junction left unmatched. This CDR3 is built from 14 residues. CDR1 is SGHTA and CDR2 is FQGNSA in the germline V gene. This CDR3 reads CASSKGTGGYGYTF. The DNA for the CDR3 is TGTGCCAGCAGCAAAGGGACAGGGGGCTATGGCTACACCTTC.

The chain combines TRBV4-2 with TRBJ1-5; no reliable D call. Germline values: CDR1 LGHNA, CDR2 YNFKEQ. The CDR3 length is 14 residues. V was clipped by 1 base and J by 4 bases, with 8 bases between them. CDR3 protein: CASSQGRGNQPQHF. DNA of the CDR3: TGTGCCAGCAGCCAAGGTAGAGGAAATCAGCCCCAGCATTTT.

The chain has TRBV4-1 and TRBJ1-1, with D unclear. The germline CDR1 and CDR2 sequences are MGHRA and YSYEKL. V was cut by 8 bases and J by 7 bases, with 11 bases left in between. This CDR3 has 11 amino acids. CDR3 nucleotides: TGCGCCAGCGTGGAGAGTGGTGAAGCTTTCTTT. It codes for CASVESGEAFF.

V is TRBV18 and J is TRBJ2-2, with 8 bases fitting TRBD2. The germline gives CDR1 KGHSH, CDR2 LQKENI. This CDR3 spans 19 amino acids. V trimming: 3 bases; J trimming: 5 bases; junction bases outside the gene matches: 17. The CDR3 here is CASSPGLGREDTGTGELFF. As DNA, the CDR3 is TGTGCCAGCTCACCGGGGCTGGGGCGGGAGGACACTGGAACCGGGGAGCTGTTTTTT. Supplemented by reference TRBV18 and TRBJ2-2, the full variable domain reads NAGVMQNPRHLVRRRGQEARLRCSPMKGHSHVYWYRQLPEEGLKFMVYLQKENIIDESGMPKERFSAEFPKEGPSILRIQQVVRGDSAAYFCASSPGLGREDTGTGELFFGEGSRLTVL.

This chain uses TRBV27 with TRBJ2-7, with a possible D match to TRBD1 (5 bases). The CDR3 runs to 14 residues. Germline V gene data show CDR1 as MNHEY and CDR2 as SMNVEV (reference sequence). V was pared by 5 bases and J by 3 bases, with 14 bases between. The CDR3 loop is CASSLRPDSYEQYF. The CDR3, as DNA: TGTGCCAGCAGTCTCCGCCCCGACAGCTACGAGCAGTACTTC.